This T cell receptor (beta chain) stems from a study of shared clonotypes between healthy human individuals. There are 16 residues in the CDR3. Per germline, CDR1 LGHNT and CDR2 FRNRAP. The ends were cut back, 2 bases at V and 1 base at J, with 11 bases in the middle. TCRdb's copy holds only in-frame clones and misses some; the assay was immunoSEQ multiplex PCR. This sample has some 1 million clones, with about 76% found just once. The sequenced material came from memory CD4+ T cells sorted from blood. Specified subset: CD45RA-negative fraction. The rearrangement links TRBV12-5 to TRBJ1-4; D is unresolved. This TCR was recovered from a man younger than 35 in good health. Here the CDR3 reads CASGLQRRETNEKLFF. DNA for the CDR3: TGTGCTAGTGGTTTGCAAAGAAGGGAAACTAATGAAAAACTGTTTTTT.